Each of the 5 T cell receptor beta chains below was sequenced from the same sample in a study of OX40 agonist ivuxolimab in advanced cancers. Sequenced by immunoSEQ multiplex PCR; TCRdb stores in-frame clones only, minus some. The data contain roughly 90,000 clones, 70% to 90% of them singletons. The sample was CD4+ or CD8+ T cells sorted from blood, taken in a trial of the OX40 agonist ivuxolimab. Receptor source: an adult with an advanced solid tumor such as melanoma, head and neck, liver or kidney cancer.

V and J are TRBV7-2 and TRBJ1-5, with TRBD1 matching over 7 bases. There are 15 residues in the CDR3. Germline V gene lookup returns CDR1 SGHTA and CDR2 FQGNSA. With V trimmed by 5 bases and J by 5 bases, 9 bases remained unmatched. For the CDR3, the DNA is TGTGCCAGCAGCCACGCGGACAGGCAGCATCAGCCCCAGCATTTT. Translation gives CASSHADRQHQPQHF.

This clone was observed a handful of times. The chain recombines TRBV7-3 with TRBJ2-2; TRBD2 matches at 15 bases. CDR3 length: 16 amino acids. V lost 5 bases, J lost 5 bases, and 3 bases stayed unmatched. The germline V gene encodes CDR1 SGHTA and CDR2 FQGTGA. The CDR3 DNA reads TGTGCCAGCAGCATTGGACTAGCGGGAGGGACCGGGGAGCTGTTTTTT. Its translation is CASSIGLAGGTGELFF. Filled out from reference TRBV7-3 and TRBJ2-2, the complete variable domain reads GAGVSQTPSNKVTEKGKYVELRCDPISGHTALYWYRQSLGQGPEFLIYFQGTGAADDSGLPNDRFFAVRPEGSVSTLKIQRTERGDSAVYLCASSIGLAGGTGELFFGEGSRLTVL.

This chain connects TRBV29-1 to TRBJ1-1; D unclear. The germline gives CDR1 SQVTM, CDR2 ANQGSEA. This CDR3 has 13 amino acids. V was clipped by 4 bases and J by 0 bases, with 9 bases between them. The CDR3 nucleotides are TGCAGCGTTGGGGCATCAATGAACACTGAAGCTTTCTTT. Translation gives CSVGASMNTEAFF.

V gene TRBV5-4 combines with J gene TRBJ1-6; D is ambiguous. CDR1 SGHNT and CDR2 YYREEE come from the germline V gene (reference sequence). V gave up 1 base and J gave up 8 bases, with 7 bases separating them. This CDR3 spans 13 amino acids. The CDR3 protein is CASSLTRDSPLHF. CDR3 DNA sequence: TGTGCCAGCAGCTTGACAAGGGATTCACCCCTCCACTTT. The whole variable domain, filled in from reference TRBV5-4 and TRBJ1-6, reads ETGVTQSPTHLIKTRGQQVTLRCSSQSGHNTVSWYQQALGQGPQFIFQYYREEENGRGNFPPRFSGLQFPNYSSELNVNALELDDSALYLCASSLTRDSPLHFGNGTRLTVT.

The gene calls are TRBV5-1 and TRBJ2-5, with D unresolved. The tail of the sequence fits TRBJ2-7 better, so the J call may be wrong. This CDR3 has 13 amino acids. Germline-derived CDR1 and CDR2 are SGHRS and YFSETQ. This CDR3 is CASSLGGTYEQYF. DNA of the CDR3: TGCGCCAGCAGCTTGGGCGGTACCTACGAGCAGTACTTC.